One sample yielded the 7 T cell receptor beta chains listed below, sequenced in a study of beta chain features in type 1 diabetes. Study-wide results and limits: TCRB CDR3 length was moderately but significantly reduced in all four CD4+ subsets of Type 1 diabetes patients.

Since all of the isolated RNA was reverse transcribed, expressed TCRB transcripts were what got sequenced. This table comes from immunoSEQ multiplex PCR, and its TCRdb copy is limited to in-frame clones, with some not included. The table includes a few hundred thousand clones, less than 30% detected once. These receptors have no identified antigens. The source material was naive CD4+ T cells from blood. Every receptor here comes from a woman aged 25 to 39 with type 1 diabetes.

This clone occurred a few times. This chain joins TRBV11-3 and TRBJ2-3; tentatively, D is TRBD1 (5 bases). The V end was cut by 3 bases, the J end by 1 base, with 11 bases between. CDR3 length: 15 residues. Germline CDR1 SGHNT, CDR2 YENEEA. CDR3 loop: CASSLQQGGTDTQYF. As DNA, the CDR3 is TGTGCCAGCAGCTTGCAGCAGGGCGGCACAGATACGCAGTATTTT.

V is TRBV10-3 and J is TRBJ2-5; the match to TRBD2 covers 7 bases. Per the germline V gene, CDR1 is ENHRY and CDR2 is SYGVKD. After removal of 4 bases from V and 5 bases from J, the junction contained 10 bases not matched to a gene. CDR3 length: 15 residues. DNA for the CDR3: TGTGCCATCAGTGGCACGGGAGGAAAAGAGGAGACCCAGTACTTC. Protein sequence: CAISGTGGKEETQYF.

This clone was detected a few times. The chain links TRBV14 to TRBJ1-2; tentatively, D is TRBD1 (6 bases). The CDR3 is made up of 15 amino acids. Germline V gene data show CDR1 as SGHDN and CDR2 as FVKESK. Trimming pared 3 bases from V and 4 bases from J, leaving 15 bases between. For the CDR3, the DNA is TGTGCCAGCAGCCACAGTTCGGGACACTTCTATGGCTACACCTTC. This codes for CASSHSSGHFYGYTF. Filled out from reference TRBV14 and TRBJ1-2, the complete variable domain reads EAGVTQFPSHSVIEKGQTVTLRCDPISGHDNLYWYRRVMGKEIKFLLHFVKESKQDESGMPNNRFLAERTGGTYSTLKVQPAELEDSGVYFCASSHSSGHFYGYTFGSGTRLTVV.

The chain links TRBV29-1 to TRBJ1-2, with D possibly being TRBD1 (5 bases). CDR1 and CDR2 (germline): SQVTM, ANQGSEA. The CDR3 totals 13 residues. V lost 4 bases to trimming and J lost 3 bases, with 12 bases between them. CDR3: CSVGQGNDYGYTF. As DNA, the CDR3 is TGCAGCGTTGGGCAGGGAAATGACTATGGCTACACCTTC.

The V call is TRBV6-1, the J call TRBJ2-7; D perhaps matches TRBD2 (5 bases). Germline V gene sequence: CDR1 MNHNS, CDR2 SASEGT. The length of the CDR3 is 13 residues. Trimming stripped 6 bases from V and 7 bases from J, with 16 bases between. Here the CDR3 DNA reads TGTGCCAGCAGAAGGCTAGCCTGGGGAGAGCAGTACTTC. This encodes CASRRLAWGEQYF.

In this sample, this clone turned up a few times. CDR3 amino acids: CASSQADRKETQYF. For the CDR3, the DNA is TGCGCCAGCAGCCAAGCGGACAGGAAAGAGACCCAGTACTTC. This chain joins TRBV4-1 and TRBJ2-5; 7 nucleotides line up with TRBD1. Germline V CDR1 and CDR2: MGHRA, YSYEKL. CDR3 length: 14 residues. V dropped 1 base and J dropped 3; count of bases not matched to a gene: 2.

This rearrangement joins TRBV6-5 to TRBJ1-4; a possible D gene is TRBD1 (6 bases). The germline CDR1 and CDR2 sequences are MNHEY and SVGAGI. V was shortened by 6 bases and J by 3 bases, with 11 bases between the two germline ends. The CDR3 loop spans 14 amino acids. CDR3 nucleotide sequence: TGTGCCAGCAGCAGGGGACGCGCTAATGAAAAACTGTTTTTT. Residues: CASSRGRANEKLFF.